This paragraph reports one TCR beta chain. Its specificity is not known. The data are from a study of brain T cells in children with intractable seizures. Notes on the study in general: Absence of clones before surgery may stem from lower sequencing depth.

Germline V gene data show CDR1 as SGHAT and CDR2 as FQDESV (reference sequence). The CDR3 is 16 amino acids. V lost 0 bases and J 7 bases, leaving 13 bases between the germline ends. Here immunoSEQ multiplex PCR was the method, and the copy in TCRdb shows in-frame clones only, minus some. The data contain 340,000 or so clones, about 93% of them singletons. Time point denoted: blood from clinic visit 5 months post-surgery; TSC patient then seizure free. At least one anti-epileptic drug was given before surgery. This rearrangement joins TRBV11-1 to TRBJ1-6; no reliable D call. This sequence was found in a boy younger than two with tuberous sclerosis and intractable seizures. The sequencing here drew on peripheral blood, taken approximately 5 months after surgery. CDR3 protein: CASSLAFGELNSPLHF. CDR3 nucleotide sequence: TGTGCCAGCAGCTTAGCGTTCGGAGAGTTGAATTCACCCCTCCACTTT. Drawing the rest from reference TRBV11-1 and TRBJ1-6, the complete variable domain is EAEVAQSPRYKITEKSQAVAFWCDPISGHATLYWYRQILGQGPELLVQFQDESVVDDSQLPKDRFSAERLKGVDSTLKIQPAELGDSAMYLCASSLAFGELNSPLHFGNGTRLTVT.